This entry features one T cell receptor beta chain sequence. These data belong to a study of blood T cell repertoires in COVID-19. Across the study: Whether acute or convalescent, the COVID-19 samples came from the United States, Italy and Spain. PBMCs, B-cell-depleted T cells, or T cells provided the cDNA or gDNA that made up the material.

Germline CDR1 is SGDLS and CDR2 is YYNGEE. This CDR3 has 17 residues. J lost 3 bases, V lost 0 bases, and 9 bases had no gene match. How the authors handled the data: Estimates of nucleated cell counts were drawn from the amplification of reference gene primers. Clones were sequenced by immunoSEQ multiplex PCR, and TCRdb holds only the in-frame ones, with some missing. For V, J and clone size, that table is used; D and trimming come from the DNA. The data show 150,000 to 200,000 clones, 83% seen once. The source of this sequence is a woman in her 70s with COVID-19, enrolled during active disease. The chain uses TRBV9 and TRBJ1-3; 7 bases are shared with TRBD1. The sequenced sample consisted of peripheral blood. CDR3 in DNA: TGTGCCAGCAGCGTAGCCCAACGACAGGGCTTTGGAAACACCATATATTTT. Protein: CASSVAQRQGFGNTIYF.